A selection of T cell receptor beta chains follows, all from one sample in a study of naive and memory T cell subsets. Each CDR3 protein gets one entry after TCRdb re-called the UMI-ligation and nested PCR reads with MiXCR. This sample has over 15,000 distinct CDR3 sequences; about a tenth occur once, and the top ten carry under 7.5%. The source material was skin, sampled from a tuberculin skin test site. The receptors stem from an adult in good health. CDR3s include the opening cysteine and the closing phenylalanine or tryptophan. D genes are given only for firm matches. Some rows have no size entry. The others give once, few or many, or a class for an expanded clone.

CDR3: CASRFGTGELFF
DNA: TGTGCCAGCAGATTTGGCACCGGGGAGCTGTTTTTT
size: many
V: TRBV28
J: TRBJ2-2
D: NA

CDR3: CASSLGGEDEQFF
DNA: TGTGCCAGCAGTTTGGGCGGCGAGGATGAGCAGTTCTTC
size: many
V: TRBV12-3/TRBV12-4
J: TRBJ2-1
D: NA

CDR3: CASLPGQGAKNIQYF
DNA: TGTGCCAGTTTGCCGGGACAGGGGGCCAAAAACATTCAGTACTTC
size: many
V: TRBV12-3/TRBV12-4
J: TRBJ2-4
D: TRBD1

CDR3: CSALPGRNLMNTEAFF
DNA: TGCAGTGCTCTCCCGGGACGGAATTTGATGAACACTGAAGCTTTCTTT
size: NA
V: TRBV20-1
J: TRBJ1-1
D: NA

CDR3: CASSLAWDRANEQFF
DNA: TGTGCCAGCAGCTTAGCGTGGGACAGGGCCAATGAGCAGTTCTTC
size: NA
V: TRBV7-9
J: TRBJ2-1
D: TRBD1

CDR3: CAVGESSYNEQFF
DNA: TGTGCCGTCGGCGAAAGCTCCTACAATGAGCAGTTCTTC
size: many
V: TRBV6-5
J: TRBJ2-1
D: NA

CDR3: CASSYFADRGYTF
DNA: TGTGCCAGCAGTTACTTTGCCGACCGCGGCTACACCTTC
size: NA
V: TRBV6-5
J: TRBJ1-2
D: NA

CDR3: CSVDPVGENEQFF
DNA: TGCAGCGTTGATCCGGTAGGGGAGAATGAGCAGTTCTTC
size: many
V: TRBV29-1
J: TRBJ2-1
D: NA

CDR3: CASSPTSGYTDTQYF
DNA: TGTGCCAGCAGTCCGACTAGCGGGTACACAGATACGCAGTATTTT
size: few
V: TRBV12-3/TRBV12-4
J: TRBJ2-3
D: TRBD2

CDR3: CASIGGGEAFF
DNA: TGTGCCAGCATCGGCGGCGGTGAAGCTTTCTTT
size: few
V: TRBV5-6
J: TRBJ1-1
D: NA

CDR3: CASSFGPIHATNEKLFF
DNA: TGTGCCAGCAGCTTCGGGCCAATCCACGCAACTAATGAAAAACTGTTTTTT
size: few
V: TRBV7-2
J: TRBJ1-4
D: NA

CDR3: CASSQDWAGSQPQHF
DNA: TGCGCCAGCAGCCAAGATTGGGCAGGGAGCCAGCCCCAGCATTTT
size: medium-sized
V: TRBV4-1
J: TRBJ1-5
D: NA

CDR3: CASSHYRGGVETQYF
DNA: TGTGCCAGCAGCCATTACAGGGGAGGAGTCGAGACCCAGTACTTC
size: few
V: TRBV3-1
J: TRBJ2-5
D: NA

CDR3: CASSLVGGGTGELFF
DNA: TGCGCCAGCAGCTTGGTAGGGGGCGGCACCGGGGAGCTGTTTTTT
size: many
V: TRBV5-1
J: TRBJ2-2
D: TRBD1

CDR3: CASRGAGTGGAQYF
DNA: TGTGCCAGCCGGGGAGCGGGGACGGGGGGGGCCCAGTACTTC
size: NA
V: TRBV12-3/TRBV12-4
J: TRBJ2-5
D: TRBD2

CDR3: CSARELGASTDTQYF
DNA: TGCAGTGCTAGAGAATTGGGGGCTAGCACAGATACGCAGTATTTT
size: many
V: TRBV20-1
J: TRBJ2-3
D: NA

CDR3: CASGLLHGELFF
DNA: TGTGCCAGCGGACTCCTCCACGGGGAGCTGTTTTTT
size: few
V: TRBV3-1
J: TRBJ2-2
D: NA

CDR3: CASSLKEHNPKYNEQFF
DNA: TGTGCCAGCAGTTTGAAGGAACACAATCCGAAATACAATGAGCAGTTCTTC
size: few
V: TRBV6-5
J: TRBJ2-1
D: NA